A single sample gave rise to the 3 T cell receptor beta chains below, sequenced in a study of blood T cells in healthy people across ages. For the second PCR, which ran for 7 to 11 cycles, a sample-barcoded 5' primer and a J-beta primer mix were used. TCRdb analysed the 5' RACE reads with MiXCR anew, one entry per CDR3 protein. The sample includes roughly 2 million distinct CDR3 sequences, 49% of them seen just once. Sequencing input: blood. The source of these receptors is a woman aged 40 to 50 in good health.

This chain links TRBV7-2 with TRBJ1-1, with D possibly matching TRBD1 (6 bases). Germline V gene data show CDR1 as SGHTA and CDR2 as FQGNSA. Deletions cut 5 bases from V and 0 bases from J, with 16 bases between. The CDR3 runs 16 residues. The chain's CDR3 is CASSRQVARLNTEAFF. The CDR3, as DNA: TGTGCCAGCAGCCGACAGGTCGCGAGATTGAACACTGAAGCTTTCTTT.

The chain recombines TRBV6-2 or TRBV6-3 with TRBJ1-4; 7 bases fit TRBD1. The CDR3 is 14 amino acids. Germline CDR1 is MNHEY and CDR2 is SVGEGT. Trimming removed 6 bases from V and 4 bases from J; junction bases left unmatched: 5. The CDR3 DNA follows: TGTGCCAGCAGCAGGGGACAGCGTAATGAAAAACTGTTTTTT. The encoded protein is CASSRGQRNEKLFF.

This clonotype was observed a handful of times. The chain links TRBV9 to TRBJ2-7, with D perhaps TRBD2 (6 bases). In germline, CDR1 is SGDLS, CDR2 YYNGEE. Trimming pared 2 bases from V and 6 bases from J, leaving 9 bases between. The CDR3 covers 12 residues. CDR3 protein: CASSVGLTEQYF. CDR3 nucleotide sequence: TGTGCCAGCAGCGTGGGACTTACCGAGCAGTACTTC.